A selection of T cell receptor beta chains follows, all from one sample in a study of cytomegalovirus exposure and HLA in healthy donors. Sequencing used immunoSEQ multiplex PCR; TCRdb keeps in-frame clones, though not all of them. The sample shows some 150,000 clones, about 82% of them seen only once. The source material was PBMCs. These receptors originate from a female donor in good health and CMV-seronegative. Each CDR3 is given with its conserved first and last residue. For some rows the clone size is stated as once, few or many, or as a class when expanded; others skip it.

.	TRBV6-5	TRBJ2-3	CASRFSYAMTDTQYF
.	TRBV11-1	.	CASSFYAGTGGYEQYF
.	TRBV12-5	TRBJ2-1	CASDPERYRGVRGNEQFF
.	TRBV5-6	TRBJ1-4	CASSNTGASNEKLFF
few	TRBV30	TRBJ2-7	CAWAEGAGKQYF
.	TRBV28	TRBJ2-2	CASSGETGELFF
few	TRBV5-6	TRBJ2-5	CASSLGITQYF
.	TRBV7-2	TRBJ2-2	CASSLNLGGGTGELFF
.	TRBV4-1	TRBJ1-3	CASSLSTGYSGNTIYF
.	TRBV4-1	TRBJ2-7	CASSQDTTAFYEQYF